This is a list of T cell receptor beta chains from one sample in a study of cytomegalovirus exposure and HLA in healthy donors. Here immunoSEQ multiplex PCR was the method, and the copy in TCRdb shows in-frame clones only, minus some. The sample lists almost 75,000 clones, around four fifths occurring once. The specimen was PBMCs. These receptors all stem from a man aged 25-40 years in good health and CMV-seronegative. Each CDR3 is given without its conserved first and last residue. Each record gives: V gene, clone size, J gene, CDR3 protein. Expanded clones are given a class, and other clones once, few, many or no size at all.

V: TRBV2
size: NA
J: TRBJ1-1
CDR3: ASTTDNLNTEAF

V: TRBV9
size: NA
J: TRBJ1-5
CDR3: ASSANDRDRNQPQH

V: TRBV4-1
size: NA
J: TRBJ2-1
CDR3: ASSQAGDRVAQF

V: TRBV19
size: NA
J: TRBJ1-1
CDR3: ASSIQGANTEAF

V: TRBV28
size: NA
J: TRBJ2-1
CDR3: ASSLRGFLNEQF

V: TRBV7-7
size: NA
J: TRBJ2-1
CDR3: ASSLGLAANGEQF

V: TRBV4-1
size: once
J: TRBJ1-5
CDR3: ASSQDTVGQPQH

V: TRBV15
size: few
J: TRBJ2-3
CDR3: GRQSSGLKDTQY

V: TRBV28
size: NA
J: TRBJ1-2
CDR3: ASSLLGTGDYGYT

V: TRBV7-3
size: NA
J: TRBJ2-1
CDR3: ASSPPGGTDNEQF

V: TRBV7-2
size: NA
J: TRBJ2-5
CDR3: ASSPKRASGGETQY

V: TRBV18
size: medium-sized
J: TRBJ2-3
CDR3: ASSPLMTGGVTDTQY

V: TRBV28
size: NA
J: TRBJ2-1
CDR3: ATLEQGSFSEQF

V: TRBV18
size: NA
J: TRBJ2-7
CDR3: ASSPKRGGIYEQY

V: TRBV7-9
size: NA
J: TRBJ1-1
CDR3: ASSRPIGINTEAF

V: TRBV2
size: once
J: TRBJ2-2
CDR3: ASSVDTYTGELF

V: TRBV5-1
size: NA
J: TRBJ2-1
CDR3: ASSFRTSGGNEQF